The 7 T cell receptor beta chains given below trace back to one sample, sequenced in a study of T-cell reconstitution after alpha-beta-depleted transplantation in children. Unique molecular identifiers tagged the TCRbeta library. TCRdb passed the PCR reads through MiXCR, listing each CDR3 protein once. This sample has 700,000 to 850,000 distinct CDR3 sequences, with approximately 15% found just once. The starting material was PBMCs, mostly from graft donor cells, obtained 360 days after TCRalphabeta/CD19-depleted stem cell transplant. The origin of the receptors is a male patient under 18 who had a stem cell transplant for acute lymphoblastic leukemia, so the T cells may come from the graft donor.

V and J are TRBV12-3 or TRBV12-4 and TRBJ1-5; no definite D call. The V and J ends lost 6 bases and 2 bases respectively, with 14 bases between them. The CDR3 has 15 amino acids. Here the CDR3 reads CASRGSAEGNQPQHF. The CDR3 nucleotides read TGTGCCAGCAGGGGGTCGGCTGAGGGCAATCAGCCCCAGCATTTT.

The chain is built from TRBV15 and TRBJ2-1, with 7 bases aligning to TRBD2. With 0 bases clipped from V and 12 bases from J, the junction kept 17 bases outside the gene matches. Germline V CDR1 and CDR2: LNHNV, YYDKDF (reference sequence). The CDR3 consists of 17 residues. This CDR3 is CATSRDRSSGPTVGQFF. As DNA, the CDR3 is TGTGCCACCAGCAGAGATCGATCTAGCGGCCCCACAGTGGGGCAGTTCTTC. Drawing the rest from reference TRBV15 and TRBJ2-1, the complete variable domain is DAMVIQNPRYQVTQFGKPVTLSCSQTLNHNVMYWYQQKSSQAPKLLFHYYDKDFNNEADTPDNFQSRRPNTSFCFLDIRSPGLGDTAMYLCATSRDRSSGPTVGQFFGPGTRLTVL.

The chain has TRBV24-1 and TRBJ2-1; 14 bases line up with TRBD2. Looked up from germline, CDR1 is KGHDR and CDR2 is SFDVKD. V dropped 7 bases and J dropped 9; count of bases not matched to a gene: 10. This CDR3 contains 16 residues. DNA for the CDR3: TGTGCCACCAGCCACGGGACTAGCGGGAGATCCGGTGAGCAGTTCTTC. It specifies CATSHGTSGRSGEQFF.

This clonotype was counted only a few times. One junction end disagrees with the germline gene, perhaps due to a read error. The chain has TRBV5-1 and TRBJ2-7; TRBD1 might be the D (6 bases). This CDR3 contains 12 residues. CDR1 is SGHRS and CDR2 is YFSETQ in the germline V gene. The CDR3 protein is CASRLGGEEQYF. The CDR3 bases are TGCGCCAGCCGCTTAGGGGGAGAAGAGCAGTACTTC.

A single count supports this clonotype. The CDR3 reads CASSLNENLAGRTDTQYF. Written as DNA, the CDR3 is TGTGCCAGCAGTTTAAATGAGAACTTGGCGGGGCGCACAGATACGCAGTATTTT. The chain is built from TRBV12-3 or TRBV12-4 and TRBJ2-3; D might be TRBD2 (6 bases). This CDR3 has 18 residues. V lost 2 bases, J lost 1 base, and 19 bases lay in between.

This clonotype has a handful of counts. The rearrangement links TRBV20-1 to TRBJ2-1; 9 nucleotides agree with TRBD2. The germline V gene encodes CDR1 DFQATT and CDR2 SNEGSKA (reference sequence). The CDR3 spans 16 residues. The ends lost 2 bases at V and 4 bases at J; junction bases unmatched: 9. Here the CDR3 reads CSARTLGAGGYNEQFF. In DNA form, the CDR3 reads TGCAGTGCTAGAACCCTTGGAGCGGGGGGTTACAATGAGCAGTTCTTC.

This clonotype was counted once. The chain combines TRBV3-1 with TRBJ2-3; 9 positions match TRBD1. This CDR3 is 17 amino acids long. J lost 4 bases, V lost 4 bases, and 12 bases had no gene match. From germline, CDR1 is LGHDT and CDR2 YNNKEL (reference sequence). CDR3 amino acids: CASSPSIGQGRADTQYF. CDR3 DNA sequence: TGTGCCAGCAGCCCCTCTATCGGACAGGGGCGGGCAGATACGCAGTATTTT.